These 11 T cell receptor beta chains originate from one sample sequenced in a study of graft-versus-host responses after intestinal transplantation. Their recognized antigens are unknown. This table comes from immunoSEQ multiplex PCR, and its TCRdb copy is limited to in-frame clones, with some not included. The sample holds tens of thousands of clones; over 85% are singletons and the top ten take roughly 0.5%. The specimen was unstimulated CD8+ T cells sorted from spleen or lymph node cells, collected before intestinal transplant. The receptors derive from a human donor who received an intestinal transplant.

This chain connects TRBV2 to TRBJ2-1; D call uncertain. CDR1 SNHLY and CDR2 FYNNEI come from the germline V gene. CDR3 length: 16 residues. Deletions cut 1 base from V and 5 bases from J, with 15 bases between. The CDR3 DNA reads TGTGCCAGCAGTGAAGTGACGCCTAGGCCCCACAATGAGCAGTTCTTC. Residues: CASSEVTPRPHNEQFF. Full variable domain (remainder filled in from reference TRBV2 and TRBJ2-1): EPEVTQTPSHQVTQMGQEVILRCVPISNHLYFYWYRQILGQKVEFLVSFYNNEISEKSEIFDDQFSVERPDGSNFTLKIRSTKLEDSAMYFCASSEVTPRPHNEQFFGPGTRLTVL.

CDR3 loop: CASKLAGAYEQYF. The DNA of the CDR3 is TGCGCCAGCAAACTAGCGGGGGCCTACGAGCAGTACTTC. The chain couples TRBV10-1 to TRBJ2-7, with 11 positions matching TRBD2. The CDR3 is made up of 13 amino acids. V was clipped by 7 bases and J by 2 bases; unmatched bases: 1. The germline CDR1 and CDR2 sequences are WNHNN and SYGVQD (reference sequence).

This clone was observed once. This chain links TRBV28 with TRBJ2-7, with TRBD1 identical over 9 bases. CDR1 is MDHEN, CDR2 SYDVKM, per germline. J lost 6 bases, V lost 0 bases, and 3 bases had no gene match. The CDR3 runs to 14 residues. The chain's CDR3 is CASSLWDRGLEQYF. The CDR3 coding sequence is TGTGCCAGCAGTTTATGGGACAGGGGACTCGAGCAGTACTTC.

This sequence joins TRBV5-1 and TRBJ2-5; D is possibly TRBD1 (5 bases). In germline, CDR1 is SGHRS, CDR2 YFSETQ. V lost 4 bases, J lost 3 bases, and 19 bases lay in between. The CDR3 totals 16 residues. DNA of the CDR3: TGCGCCAGCAGCGGAGCCCACAATACAGGAGAAGAGACCCAGTACTTC. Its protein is CASSGAHNTGEETQYF. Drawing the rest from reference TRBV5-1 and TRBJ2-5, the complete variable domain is KAGVTQTPRYLIKTRGQQVTLSCSPISGHRSVSWYQQTPGQGLQFLFEYFSETQRNKGNFPGRFSGRQFSNSRSEMNVSTLELGDSALYLCASSGAHNTGEETQYFGPGTRLLVL.

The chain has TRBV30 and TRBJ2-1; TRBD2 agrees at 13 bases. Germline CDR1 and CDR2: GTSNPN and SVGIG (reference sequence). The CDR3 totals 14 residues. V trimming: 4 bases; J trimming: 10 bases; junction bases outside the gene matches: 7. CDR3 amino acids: CAWTGLAGVFEQFF. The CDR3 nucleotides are TGTGCCTGGACTGGACTAGCGGGGGTTTTCGAGCAGTTCTTC.

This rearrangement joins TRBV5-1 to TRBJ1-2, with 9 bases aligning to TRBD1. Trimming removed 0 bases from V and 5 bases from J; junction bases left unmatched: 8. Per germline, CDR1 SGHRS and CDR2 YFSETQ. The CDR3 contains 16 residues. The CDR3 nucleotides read TGCGCCAGCAGCTTGGTATCAGGGACAGGGCGGTATGGCTACACCTTC. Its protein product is CASSLVSGTGRYGYTF.

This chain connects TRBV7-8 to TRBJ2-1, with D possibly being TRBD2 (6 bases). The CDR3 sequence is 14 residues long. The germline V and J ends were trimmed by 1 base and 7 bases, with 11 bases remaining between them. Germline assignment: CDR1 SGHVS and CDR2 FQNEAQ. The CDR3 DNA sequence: TGTGCCAGCAGCTTAGTTATCCGGGAGAATGAGCAGTTCTTC. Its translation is CASSLVIRENEQFF.

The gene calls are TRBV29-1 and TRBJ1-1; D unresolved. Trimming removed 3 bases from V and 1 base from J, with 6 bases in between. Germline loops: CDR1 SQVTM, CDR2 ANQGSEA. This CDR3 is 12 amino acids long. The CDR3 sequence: CSVDGGNTEAFF. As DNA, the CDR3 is TGCAGCGTTGATGGCGGGAACACTGAAGCTTTCTTT.

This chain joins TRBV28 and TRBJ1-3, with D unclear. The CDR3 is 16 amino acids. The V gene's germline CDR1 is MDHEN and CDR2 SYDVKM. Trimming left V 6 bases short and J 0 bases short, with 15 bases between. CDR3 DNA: TGTGCCAGCAGAAGGAGGCAGTCGAGCTCTGGAAACACCATATATTTT. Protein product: CASRRRQSSSGNTIYF.

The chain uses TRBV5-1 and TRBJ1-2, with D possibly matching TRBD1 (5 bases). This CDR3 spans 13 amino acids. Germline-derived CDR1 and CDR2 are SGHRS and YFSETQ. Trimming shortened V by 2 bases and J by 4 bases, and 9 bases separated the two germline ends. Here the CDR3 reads CASSFQGVYGYTF. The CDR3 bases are TGCGCCAGCAGCTTTCAAGGGGTCTATGGCTACACCTTC.

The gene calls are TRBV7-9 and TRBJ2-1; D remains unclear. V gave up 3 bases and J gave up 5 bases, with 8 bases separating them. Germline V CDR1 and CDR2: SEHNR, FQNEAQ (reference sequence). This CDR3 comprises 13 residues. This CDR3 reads CASSFKQNNEQFF. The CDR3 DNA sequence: TGTGCCAGCAGCTTCAAACAGAACAATGAGCAGTTCTTC.